This T cell receptor beta chain was captured by sequencing in a study of CD8 T cells in ankylosing spondylitis. Study findings and constraints: A TCR beta motif made of eight highly homologous variants seemed typical of ankylosing spondylitis blood.

This CDR3 comprises 15 residues. The germline V gene has CDR1 SGHRS and CDR2 YFSETQ. Losses at the gene ends were 1 base for V and 4 bases for J; bases not matched to a gene: 7. Libraries of TCR beta came from quantitative 5'-RACE with molecular barcodes. From the 5' RACE reads, TCRdb called clonotypes with MiXCR, one entry per CDR3 protein. This sample has a few hundred thousand distinct CDR3 sequences, with around a tenth found just once. This clonotype was seen only a few times. Its matching antigen is unknown. This TCR was recovered from a female donor with ankylosing spondylitis or in good health (not recorded which). Source material: blood, either unsorted or a sorted T cell fraction (not recorded which). This chain joins TRBV5-1 and TRBJ1-1; 7 bases are a match to TRBD1. CDR3 DNA: TGCGCCAGCAGCTTGATCGACAGGGAGGGCACTGAAGCTTTCTTT. It yields the protein CASSLIDREGTEAFF.